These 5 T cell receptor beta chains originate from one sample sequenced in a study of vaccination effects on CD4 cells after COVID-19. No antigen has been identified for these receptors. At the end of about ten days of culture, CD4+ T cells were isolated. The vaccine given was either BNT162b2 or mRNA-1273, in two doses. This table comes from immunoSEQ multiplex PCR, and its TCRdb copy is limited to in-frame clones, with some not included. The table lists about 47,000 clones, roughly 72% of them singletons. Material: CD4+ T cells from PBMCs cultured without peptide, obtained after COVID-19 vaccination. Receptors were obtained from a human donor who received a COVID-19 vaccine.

The CDR3 loop is CASSTGTNGNEQFF. The CDR3 bases are TGCGCCAGCAGCACCGGGACAAATGGCAATGAGCAGTTCTTC. The rearrangement uses TRBV5-1 and TRBJ2-1, with D perhaps TRBD1 (6 bases). The CDR3 spans 14 residues. Germline CDR1 is SGHRS and CDR2 is YFSETQ. V was clipped by 4 bases and J by 6 bases, with 14 bases between them.

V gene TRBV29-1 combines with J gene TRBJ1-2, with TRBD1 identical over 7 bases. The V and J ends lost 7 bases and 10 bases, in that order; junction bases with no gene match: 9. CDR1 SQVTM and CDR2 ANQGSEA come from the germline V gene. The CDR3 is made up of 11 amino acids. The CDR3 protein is CSARDSRLYTF. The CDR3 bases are TGCAGCGCCCGGGACAGCCGACTCTACACCTTC.

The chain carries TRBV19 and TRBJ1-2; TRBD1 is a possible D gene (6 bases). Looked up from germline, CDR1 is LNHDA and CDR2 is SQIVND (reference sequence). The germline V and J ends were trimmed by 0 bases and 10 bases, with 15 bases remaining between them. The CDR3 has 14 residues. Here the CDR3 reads CASSIDWTQGIYTF. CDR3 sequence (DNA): TGTGCCAGTAGTATAGATTGGACCCAGGGGATCTACACCTTC.

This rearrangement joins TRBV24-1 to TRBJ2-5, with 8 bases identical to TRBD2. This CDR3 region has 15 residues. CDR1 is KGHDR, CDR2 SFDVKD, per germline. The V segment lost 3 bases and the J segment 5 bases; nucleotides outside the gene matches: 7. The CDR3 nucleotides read TGTGCCACCAGTGATCCAAGGACTAGCTTGGAGACCCAGTACTTC. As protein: CATSDPRTSLETQYF.

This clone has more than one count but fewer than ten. This chain's CDR3 is CASRLAGHQETQYF. For the CDR3, the DNA is TGTGCCAGCAGACTAGCGGGGCACCAAGAGACCCAGTACTTC. The chain has TRBV2 and TRBJ2-5, with TRBD2 matching 10 bases. Germline values: CDR1 SNHLY, CDR2 FYNNEI. This CDR3 region has 14 residues. J was trimmed by 0 bases and V by 6 bases; bases with no gene match: 1.